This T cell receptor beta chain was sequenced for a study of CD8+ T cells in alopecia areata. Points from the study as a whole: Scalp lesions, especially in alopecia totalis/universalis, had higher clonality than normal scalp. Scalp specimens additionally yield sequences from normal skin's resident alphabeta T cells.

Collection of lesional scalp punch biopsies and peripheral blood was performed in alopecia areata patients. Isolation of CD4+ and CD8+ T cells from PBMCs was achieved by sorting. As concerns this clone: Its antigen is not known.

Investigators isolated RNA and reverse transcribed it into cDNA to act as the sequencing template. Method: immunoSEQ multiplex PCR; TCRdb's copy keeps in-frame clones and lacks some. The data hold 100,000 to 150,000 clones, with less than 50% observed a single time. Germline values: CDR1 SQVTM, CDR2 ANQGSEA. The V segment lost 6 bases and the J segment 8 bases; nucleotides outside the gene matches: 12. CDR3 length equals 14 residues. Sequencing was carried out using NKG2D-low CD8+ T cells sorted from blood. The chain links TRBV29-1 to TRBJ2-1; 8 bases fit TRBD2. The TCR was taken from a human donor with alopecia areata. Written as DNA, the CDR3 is TGCAGCGTGGCGGGAGCGGGAGCAAGTGATGAGCAGTTCTTC. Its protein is CSVAGAGASDEQFF.